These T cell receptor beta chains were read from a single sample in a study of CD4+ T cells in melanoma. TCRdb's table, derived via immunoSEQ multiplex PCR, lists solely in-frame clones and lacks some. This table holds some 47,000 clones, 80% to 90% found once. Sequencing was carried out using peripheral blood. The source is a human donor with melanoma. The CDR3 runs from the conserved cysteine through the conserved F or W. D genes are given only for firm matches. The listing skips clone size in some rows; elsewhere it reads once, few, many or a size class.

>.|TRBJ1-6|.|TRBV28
CASSSLSFVNSPLHF
TGTGCCAGCAGTTCTTTGTCTTTTGTTAATTCACCCCTCCACTTT
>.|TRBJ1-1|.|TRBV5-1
CASSLPPTSLNTEAFF
TGCGCCAGCAGCTTGCCCCCGACCAGCCTGAACACTGAAGCTTTCTTT
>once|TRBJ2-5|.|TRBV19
CASSRWPRGQETQYF
TGTGCCAGTAGTCGCTGGCCGAGGGGGCAAGAGACCCAGTACTTC
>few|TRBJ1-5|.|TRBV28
CASSLYGSNQPQHF
TGTGCCAGCAGTTTATACGGGAGCAATCAGCCCCAGCATTTT
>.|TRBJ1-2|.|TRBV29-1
CSVHRTNYGYTF
TGCAGCGTTCACAGAACGAACTATGGCTACACCTTC
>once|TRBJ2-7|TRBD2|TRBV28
CASSSTSLTYEQYF
TGTGCCAGCAGCTCGACTAGCCTTACCTACGAGCAGTACTTC
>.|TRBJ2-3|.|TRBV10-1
CASSKSGFDTQYF
TGCGCCAGCAGCAAATCAGGGTTCGATACGCAGTATTTT
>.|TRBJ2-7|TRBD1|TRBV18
CASSPVGQGPYEQYF
TGTGCCAGCTCACCGGTCGGACAGGGACCCTACGAGCAGTACTTC
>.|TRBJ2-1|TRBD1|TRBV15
CATSRDPPGQGSPNEQFF
TGTGCCACCAGCAGAGATCCTCCGGGACAGGGATCCCCCAATGAGCAGTTCTTC
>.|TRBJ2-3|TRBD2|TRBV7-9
CASSIRLAGGPSDTQYF
TGTGCCAGCAGCATTAGGTTAGCGGGGGGACCATCCGATACGCAGTATTTT
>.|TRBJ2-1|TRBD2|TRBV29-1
CSVLAGAYNEQFF
TGCAGCGTCCTAGCGGGGGCCTACAATGAGCAGTTCTTC
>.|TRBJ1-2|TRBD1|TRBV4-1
CASSQAAGQGWGGYTF
TGCGCCAGCAGCCAAGCCGCGGGACAGGGTTGGGGTGGCTACACCTTC
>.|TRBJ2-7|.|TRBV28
CASSSPQGLRGEQYF
TGTGCCAGCAGTTCGCCACAGGGACTAAGAGGCGAGCAGTACTTC
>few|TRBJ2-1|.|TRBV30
CAWSTSGLSSYNEQFF
TGTGCCTGGAGTACCTCGGGGCTCAGCTCCTACAATGAGCAGTTCTTC
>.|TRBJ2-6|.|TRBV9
CASSGSGANVLTF
TGTGCCAGCAGCGGGTCTGGGGCCAACGTCCTGACTTTC